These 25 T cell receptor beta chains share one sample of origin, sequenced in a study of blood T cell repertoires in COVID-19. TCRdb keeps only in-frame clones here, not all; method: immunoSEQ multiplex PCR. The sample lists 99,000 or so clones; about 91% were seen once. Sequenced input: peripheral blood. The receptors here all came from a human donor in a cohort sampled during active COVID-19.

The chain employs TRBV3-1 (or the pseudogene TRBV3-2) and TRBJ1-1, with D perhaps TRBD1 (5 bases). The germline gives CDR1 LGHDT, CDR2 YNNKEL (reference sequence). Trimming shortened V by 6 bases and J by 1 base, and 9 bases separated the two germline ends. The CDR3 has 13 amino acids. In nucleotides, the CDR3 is TGTGCCAGCAGGGTTACAGGGAACACTGAAGCTTTCTTT. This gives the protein CASRVTGNTEAFF.

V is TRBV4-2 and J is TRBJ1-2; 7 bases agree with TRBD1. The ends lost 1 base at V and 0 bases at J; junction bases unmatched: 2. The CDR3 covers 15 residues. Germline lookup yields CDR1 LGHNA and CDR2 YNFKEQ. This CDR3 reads CASSQGTGANYGYTF. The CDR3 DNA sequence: TGTGCCAGCAGCCAAGGGACAGGAGCTAACTATGGCTACACCTTC.

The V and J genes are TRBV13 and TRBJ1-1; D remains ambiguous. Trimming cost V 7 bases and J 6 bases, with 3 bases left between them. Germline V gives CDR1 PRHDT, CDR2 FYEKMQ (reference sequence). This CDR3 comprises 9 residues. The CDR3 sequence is CASTAEAFF. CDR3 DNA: TGTGCCAGCACAGCTGAAGCTTTCTTT.

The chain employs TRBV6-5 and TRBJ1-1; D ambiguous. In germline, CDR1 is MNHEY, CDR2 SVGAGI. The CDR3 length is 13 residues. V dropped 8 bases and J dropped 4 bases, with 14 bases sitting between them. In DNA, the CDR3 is TGTGCCAGCCCTAAAGTCTCGGGCACTGAAGCTTTCTTT. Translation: CASPKVSGTEAFF.

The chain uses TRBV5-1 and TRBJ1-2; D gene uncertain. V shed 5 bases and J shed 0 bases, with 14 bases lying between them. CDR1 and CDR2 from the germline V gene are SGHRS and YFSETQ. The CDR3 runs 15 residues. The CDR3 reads CASSPTEHTNYGYTF. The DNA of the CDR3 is TGCGCCAGCAGTCCTACAGAGCATACTAACTATGGCTACACCTTC.

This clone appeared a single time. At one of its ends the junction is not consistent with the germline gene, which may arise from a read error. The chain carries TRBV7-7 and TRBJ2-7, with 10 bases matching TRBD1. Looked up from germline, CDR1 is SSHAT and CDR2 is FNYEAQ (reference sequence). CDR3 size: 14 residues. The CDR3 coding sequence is TGTGCTAGCAGTTTGGGGACAGGGGCCTACGAGCAGTACTTC. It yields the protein CASSLGTGAYEQYF.

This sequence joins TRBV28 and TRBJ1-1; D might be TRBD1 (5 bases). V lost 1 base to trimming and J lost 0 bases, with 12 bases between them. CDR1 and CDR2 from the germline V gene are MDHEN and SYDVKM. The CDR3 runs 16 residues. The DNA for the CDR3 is TGTGCCAGCAGTTTATTGGGGGGGAAAATGAACACTGAAGCTTTCTTT. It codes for CASSLLGGKMNTEAFF.

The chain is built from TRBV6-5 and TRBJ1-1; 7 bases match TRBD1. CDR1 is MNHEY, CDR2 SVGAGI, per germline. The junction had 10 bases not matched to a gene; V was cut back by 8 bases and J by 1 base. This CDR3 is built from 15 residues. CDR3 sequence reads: CASFLGAGGNTEAFF. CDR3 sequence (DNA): TGTGCCAGCTTCCTAGGGGCAGGGGGGAACACTGAAGCTTTCTTT.

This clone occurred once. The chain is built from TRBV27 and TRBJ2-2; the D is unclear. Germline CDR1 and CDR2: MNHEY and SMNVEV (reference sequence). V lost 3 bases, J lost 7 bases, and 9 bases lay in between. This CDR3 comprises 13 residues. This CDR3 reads CASSLLRFGELFF. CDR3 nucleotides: TGTGCCAGCAGTTTGCTCCGGTTCGGGGAGCTGTTTTTT.

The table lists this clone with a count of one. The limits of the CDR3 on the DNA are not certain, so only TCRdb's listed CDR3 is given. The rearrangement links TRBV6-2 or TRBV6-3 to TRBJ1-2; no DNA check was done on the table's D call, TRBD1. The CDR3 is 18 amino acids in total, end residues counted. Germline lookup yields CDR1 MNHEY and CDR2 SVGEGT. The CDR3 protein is CASSTSDRGELRLNGYTF.

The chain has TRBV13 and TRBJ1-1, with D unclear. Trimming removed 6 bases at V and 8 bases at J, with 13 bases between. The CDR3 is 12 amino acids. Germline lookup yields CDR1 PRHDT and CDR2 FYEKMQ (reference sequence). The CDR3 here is CASRPGSGEAFF. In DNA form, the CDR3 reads TGTGCCAGCAGGCCGGGGTCTGGGGAAGCTTTCTTT. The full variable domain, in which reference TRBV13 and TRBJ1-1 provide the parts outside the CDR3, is AAGVIQSPRHLIKEKRETATLKCYPIPRHDTVYWYQQGPGQDPQFLISFYEKMQSDKGSIPDRFSAQQFSDYHSELNMSSLELGDSALYFCASRPGSGEAFFGQGTRLTVV.

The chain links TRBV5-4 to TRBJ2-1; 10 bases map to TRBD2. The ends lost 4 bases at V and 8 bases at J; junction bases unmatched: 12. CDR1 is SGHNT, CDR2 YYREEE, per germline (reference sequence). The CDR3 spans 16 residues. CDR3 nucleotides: TGTGCCAGCAGCGCCACAGCAGCGGGAGGGGGCCATGAGCAGTTCTTC. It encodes CASSATAAGGGHEQFF. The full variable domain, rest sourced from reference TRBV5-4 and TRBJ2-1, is ETGVTQSPTHLIKTRGQQVTLRCSSQSGHNTVSWYQQALGQGPQFIFQYYREEENGRGNFPPRFSGLQFPNYSSELNVNALELDDSALYLCASSATAAGGGHEQFFGPGTRLTVL.

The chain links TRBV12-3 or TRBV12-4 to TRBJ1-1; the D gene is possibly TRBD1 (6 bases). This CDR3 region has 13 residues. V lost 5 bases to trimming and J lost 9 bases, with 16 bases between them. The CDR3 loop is CASSGTIQGKAFF. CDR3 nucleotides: TGTGCCAGCAGTGGGACAATCCAGGGGAAAGCTTTCTTT.

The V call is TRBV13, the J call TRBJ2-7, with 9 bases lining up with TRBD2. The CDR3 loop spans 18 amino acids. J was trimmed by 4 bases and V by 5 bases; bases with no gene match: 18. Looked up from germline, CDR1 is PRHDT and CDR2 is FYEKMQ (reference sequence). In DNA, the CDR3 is TGTGCCAGCAGCGTACAAGATCCTTTAGCGGGAGATGTGTACGAGCAGTACTTC. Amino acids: CASSVQDPLAGDVYEQYF.

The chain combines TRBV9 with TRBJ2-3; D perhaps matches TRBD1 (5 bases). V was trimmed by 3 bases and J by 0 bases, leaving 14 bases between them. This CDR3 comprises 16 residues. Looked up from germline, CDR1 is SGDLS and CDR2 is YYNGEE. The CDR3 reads CASSAAGSSSTDTQYF. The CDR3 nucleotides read TGTGCCAGCAGCGCAGCAGGGTCTTCTAGCACAGATACGCAGTATTTT.

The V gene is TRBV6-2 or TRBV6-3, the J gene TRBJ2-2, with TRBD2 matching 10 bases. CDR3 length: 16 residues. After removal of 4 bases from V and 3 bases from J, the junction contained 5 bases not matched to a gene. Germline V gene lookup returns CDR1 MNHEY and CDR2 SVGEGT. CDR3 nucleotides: TGTGCCAGCAGTTGGCTAGCGGGGGTTTACACCGGGGAGCTGTTTTTT. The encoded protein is CASSWLAGVYTGELFF.

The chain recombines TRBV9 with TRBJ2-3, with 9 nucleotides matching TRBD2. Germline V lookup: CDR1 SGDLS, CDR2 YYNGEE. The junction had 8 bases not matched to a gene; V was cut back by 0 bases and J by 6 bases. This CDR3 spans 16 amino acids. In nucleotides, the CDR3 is TGTGCCAGCAGCGTAGTAGGGACTAGCAATTCGGATACGCAGTATTTT. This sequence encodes CASSVVGTSNSDTQYF.

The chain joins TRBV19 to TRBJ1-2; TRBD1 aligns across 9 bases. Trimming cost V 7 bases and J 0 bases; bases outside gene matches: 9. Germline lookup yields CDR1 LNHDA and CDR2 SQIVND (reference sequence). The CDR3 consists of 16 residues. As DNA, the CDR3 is TGTGCCAGTACCCACTTCACAGGGGGCACTAACTATGGCTACACCTTC. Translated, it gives CASTHFTGGTNYGYTF.

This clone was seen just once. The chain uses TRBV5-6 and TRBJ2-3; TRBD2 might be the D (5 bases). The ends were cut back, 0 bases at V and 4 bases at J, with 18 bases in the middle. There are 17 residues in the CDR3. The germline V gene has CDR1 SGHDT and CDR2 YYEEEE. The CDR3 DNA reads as TGTGCCAGCAGCTTGGGGCCCGGGATCGCAAAATCAGATACGCAGTATTTT. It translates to CASSLGPGIAKSDTQYF.

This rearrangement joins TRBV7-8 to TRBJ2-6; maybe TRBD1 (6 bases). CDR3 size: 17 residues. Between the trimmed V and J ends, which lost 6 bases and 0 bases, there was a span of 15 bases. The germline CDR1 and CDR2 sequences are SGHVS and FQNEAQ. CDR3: CASSRKQGLSGANVLTF. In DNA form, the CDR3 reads TGTGCCAGCAGTCGGAAACAGGGCCTCTCTGGGGCCAACGTCCTGACTTTC.

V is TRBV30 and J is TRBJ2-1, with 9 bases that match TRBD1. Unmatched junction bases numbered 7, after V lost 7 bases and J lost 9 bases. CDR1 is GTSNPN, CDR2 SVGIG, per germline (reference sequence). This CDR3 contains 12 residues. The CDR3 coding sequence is TGTGCCTCCACGGACAGGGGTCTTGAGCAGTTCTTC. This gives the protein CASTDRGLEQFF.

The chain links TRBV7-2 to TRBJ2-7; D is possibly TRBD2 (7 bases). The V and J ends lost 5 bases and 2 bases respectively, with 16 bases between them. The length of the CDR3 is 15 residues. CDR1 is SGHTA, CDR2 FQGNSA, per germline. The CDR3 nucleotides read TGTGCCAGCAGCAGGGGGGGCCCTCTCGCCTACGAGCAGTACTTC. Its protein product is CASSRGGPLAYEQYF.

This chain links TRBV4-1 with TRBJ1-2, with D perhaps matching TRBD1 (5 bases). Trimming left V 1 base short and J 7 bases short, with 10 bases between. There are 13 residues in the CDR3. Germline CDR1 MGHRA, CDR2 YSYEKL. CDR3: CASSQGRGSGYTF. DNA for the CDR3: TGCGCCAGCAGCCAAGGGCGGGGGTCTGGCTACACCTTC.

DNA of the CDR3: TGTGCCAGCAGTTTAGTGAGACAGACTAATGAAAAACTGTTTTTT. It yields the protein CASSLVRQTNEKLFF. This chain uses TRBV27 with TRBJ1-4; tentative D call: TRBD1 (5 bases). The CDR3 extends over 15 amino acids. From germline, CDR1 is MNHEY and CDR2 SMNVEV (reference sequence). V lost 2 bases and J 2 bases, leaving 9 bases between the germline ends.

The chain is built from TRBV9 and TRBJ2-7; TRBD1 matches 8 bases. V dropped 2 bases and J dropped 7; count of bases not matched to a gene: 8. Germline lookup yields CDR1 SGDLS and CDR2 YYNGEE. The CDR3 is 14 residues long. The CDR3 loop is CASSVTGAVREQYF. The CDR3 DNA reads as TGTGCCAGCAGCGTGACAGGGGCTGTAAGGGAGCAGTACTTC.